This is a list of T cell receptor beta chains from one sample in a study of cytomegalovirus exposure and HLA in healthy donors. The method was immunoSEQ multiplex PCR; TCRdb's version includes in-frame clones alone and lacks a portion of them. This sample yields about 140,000 clones, of which approximately 86% are seen a single time; roughly 0.53% belongs to the top ten. The sample was PBMCs. All receptors come from a woman between 35 and 50 years old in good health and CMV-seronegative. Each CDR3 is given with its conserved first and last residue. D genes are given only for firm matches. Part of the rows lack a size; the others show once, few, many or a class for expanded clones.

d_gene	abundance	v_gene	j_gene	CDR3aa	CDR3nt
TRBD1	.	TRBV27	TRBJ2-5	CASSLRRDRGETQYF	TGTGCCAGCAGTTTACGCCGGGACAGAGGAGAGACCCAGTACTTC
TRBD1	.	TRBV5-1	TRBJ2-4	CASSESGQGENIQYF	TGCGCCAGCAGCGAGAGTGGACAGGGAGAAAACATTCAGTACTTC
.	.	TRBV4-1	TRBJ2-1	CASSPVGGVVEQFF	TGCGCCAGCAGCCCTGTCGGAGGGGTTGTTGAGCAGTTCTTC
TRBD2	.	TRBV5-6	TRBJ2-7	CASSSGLATDKGDEQYF	TGTGCCAGCAGCTCCGGACTAGCTACCGATAAAGGAGACGAGCAGTACTTC
TRBD1	.	TRBV7-9	TRBJ2-1	CSSNVGQGAGEQFF	TGTTCCAGCAATGTGGGGCAGGGGGCTGGTGAGCAGTTCTTC
TRBD1	.	TRBV4-1	TRBJ2-5	CASSHPGQGIEQYF	TGCGCCAGCAGCCATCCGGGACAGGGGATAGAGCAGTACTTC
TRBD2	.	TRBV6-1	TRBJ2-3	CASSEVTSGIDTQYF	TGTGCCAGCAGTGAAGTAACTAGCGGGATAGATACGCAGTATTTT
.	.	TRBV5-4	TRBJ1-1	CASSPLPLNTEAFF	TGTGCCAGCAGCCCTCTACCGCTGAACACTGAAGCTTTCTTT
TRBD1	.	TRBV19	TRBJ1-5	CASSIWTGVGQPQHF	TGTGCCAGTAGTATTTGGACAGGGGTAGGGCAGCCCCAGCATTTT
.	.	TRBV10-1	TRBJ2-1	CASSESGLGGYNEQFF	TGCGCCAGCAGTGAGTCCGGACTAGGGGGCTACAATGAGCAGTTCTTC
.	.	TRBV5-1	TRBJ2-6	CASSLDASSGANVLTF	TGCGCCAGCAGCCTGGACGCGAGCTCTGGGGCCAACGTCCTGACTTTC
.	.	TRBV7-9	TRBJ2-7	CASSSPETVTYEQYF	TGTGCCAGCAGCTCCCCAGAGACAGTTACCTACGAGCAGTACTTC
TRBD2	.	TRBV10-3	TRBJ2-5	CAISEREVYGETQYF	TGTGCCATCAGCGAGCGGGAGGTCTACGGGGAGACCCAGTACTTC
.	once	TRBV10-1	TRBJ2-3	CASSLTALGDTQYF	TGCGCCAGCAGCTTGACAGCTTTGGGAGATACGCAGTATTTT
.	.	TRBV5-6	TRBJ2-7	CASSQVGLYEQYF	TGTGCCAGCAGCCAAGTGGGGCTTTACGAGCAGTACTTC
TRBD2	.	TRBV10-1	TRBJ2-3	CASSESRVAGGRVTDTQYF	TGCGCCAGCAGTGAGTCGAGAGTAGCGGGAGGTAGGGTCACAGATACGCAGTATTTT
.	.	TRBV7-9	TRBJ1-3	CASILTGLGNTIYF	TGTGCCAGCATCCTTACAGGGCTCGGAAACACCATATATTTT
TRBD2	.	TRBV7-9	TRBJ2-3	CASSEGTSGPADTQYF	TGTGCCAGCAGCGAAGGGACTAGCGGGCCAGCAGATACGCAGTATTTT
.	.	TRBV5-8	TRBJ1-5	CASSLGFAGISNQPQHF	TGTGCCAGCAGCTTGGGCTTCGCGGGAATAAGCAATCAGCCCCAGCATTTT
.	.	TRBV29-1	TRBJ1-1	CSVEQGKATEAFF	TGCAGCGTTGAACAGGGAAAAGCCACTGAAGCTTTCTTT
TRBD2	.	TRBV18	TRBJ2-1	CASSAGLAGGDNEQFF	TGTGCCAGCTCCGCCGGACTAGCGGGAGGGGACAATGAGCAGTTCTTC
TRBD2	.	TRBV10-3	TRBJ2-3	CAIAGTSGSGSTDTQYF	TGTGCCATCGCCGGGACTAGCGGGAGTGGTAGCACAGATACGCAGTATTTT
TRBD1	.	TRBV28	TRBJ2-7	CASSSGQGYEQYF	TGTGCCAGCAGTTCTGGACAGGGGTACGAGCAGTACTTC
TRBD1	.	TRBV6-1	TRBJ1-2	CASSRDRANYGYTF	TGTGCCAGCAGTAGAGACAGGGCAAACTATGGCTACACCTTC
TRBD2	once	TRBV6-1	TRBJ2-3	CATSSGGRTDTQYF	TGTGCCACCTCAAGCGGGGGCCGCACAGATACGCAGTATTTT
TRBD2	.	TRBV7-9	TRBJ2-5	CSSSHSGGETQYF	TGTTCCAGCAGCCACTCGGGGGGAGAGACCCAGTACTTC
.	.	TRBV6-5	TRBJ1-1	CASSYSWGRANTEAFF	TGTGCCAGCAGTTACTCGTGGGGCAGGGCGAACACTGAAGCTTTCTTT
.	few	TRBV5-4	TRBJ1-1	CASSFREGTAFF	TGTGCCAGCAGCTTTCGGGAGGGGACGGCTTTCTTT
.	.	TRBV7-2	TRBJ2-3	CASSLSGGIDTQYF	TGTGCCAGCAGCTTGAGTGGCGGAATAGATACGCAGTATTTT